Given below is one TCR beta chain in context. The data are from a study of blood T cell repertoires in COVID-19. Germline-derived CDR1 and CDR2 are LNHDA and SQIVND (reference sequence). Trimming took off 4 bases at V and 0 bases at J, with 7 bases between the two ends. The CDR3 runs 14 residues. Per the original methods: Amplifying reference gene primers gave estimates of nucleated cell counts. The protocol was immunoSEQ multiplex PCR, while the TCRdb copy is restricted to in-frame clones and leaves out a portion. Clone size and the V and J calls come from that table; the DNA yielded D and trimming. The repertoire holds some 210,000 clones, with roughly 87% as singletons. The age range of participants was about 18 to 90 years, with residence in some 25 US areas.

The sequencing sample was made of PBMCs or T cells enriched from blood (not recorded which). The chain couples TRBV19 to TRBJ2-1; D remains ambiguous. The clonotype originates from a man younger than 35 with acute COVID-19. CDR3 nucleotides: TGTGCCAGTAGTAGCCAGGACTCCTACAATGAGCAGTTCTTC. Encoded protein: CASSSQDSYNEQFF. The complete variable domain, with remaining parts taken from reference TRBV19 and TRBJ2-1, reads DGGITQSPKYLFRKEGQNVTLSCEQNLNHDAMYWYRQDPGQGLRLIYYSQIVNDFQKGDIAEGYSVSREKKESFPLTVTSAQKNPTAFYLCASSSQDSYNEQFFGPGTRLTVL.